What follows are 23 T cell receptor beta chains derived from one specimen sequenced in a study of T cell changes during pregnancy in multiple sclerosis. The data were produced by immunoSEQ multiplex PCR, yet TCRdb's version contains in-frame clones alone and is incomplete. The sample carries 78,000 or so clones, roughly nine tenths recorded once. The specimen was peripheral blood, collected before pregnancy. These TCRs come from a female donor with multiple sclerosis, enrolled in a pregnancy study.

The V call is TRBV18, the J call TRBJ2-1; 11 bases are a match to TRBD2. V gave up 2 bases and J gave up 7 bases; unmatched junction bases: 4. Germline CDR1 KGHSH, CDR2 LQKENI. The CDR3 has 15 amino acids. The CDR3 DNA is TGTGCCAGCTCACCAACTAGCGGGAGAGGTAATGAGCAGTTCTTC. Its translation is CASSPTSGRGNEQFF.

The chain has TRBV18 and TRBJ2-6; 9 positions match TRBD1. The trim removed 3 bases at V and 1 base at J, leaving 7 bases unmatched. CDR1 KGHSH and CDR2 LQKENI come from the germline V gene. The CDR3 sequence is 18 residues long. This CDR3 reads CASSPPVQGASGANVLTF. The CDR3 bases are TGTGCCAGCTCACCGCCCGTACAGGGGGCGTCTGGGGCCAACGTCCTGACTTTC.

The V gene is TRBV18, the J gene TRBJ1-2, with TRBD1 matching 10 bases. Germline V gene sequence: CDR1 KGHSH, CDR2 LQKENI. With V trimmed by 1 base and J by 4 bases, 9 bases remained unmatched. CDR3 length equals 17 residues. CDR3 in DNA: TGTGCCAGCTCACCACGCTTGGGACAGGGGAGCGGCTATGGCTACACCTTC. The encoded protein is CASSPRLGQGSGYGYTF.

This CDR3 reads CASSLVSLAGNYGYTF. The DNA for the CDR3 is TGTGCCAGCAGCTTAGTCTCTCTGGCAGGAAACTATGGCTACACCTTC. The chain employs TRBV7-8 and TRBJ1-2; D gene ambiguous. The CDR3 extends over 16 amino acids. Germline V CDR1 and CDR2: SGHVS, FQNEAQ. Trimming took 1 base from V and 2 from J, leaving 14 bases between them.

The chain joins TRBV19 to TRBJ2-1, with D unclear. V was pared by 5 bases and J by 5 bases, with 13 bases between. Per the germline V gene, CDR1 is LNHDA and CDR2 is SQIVND (reference sequence). This CDR3 has 14 residues. CDR3 DNA sequence: TGTGCCAGTAGTCTCCCAGGAACTCACAATGAGCAGTTCTTC. Amino acid sequence: CASSLPGTHNEQFF. Together with reference TRBV19 and TRBJ2-1, the CDR3 gives the full variable domain: DGGITQSPKYLFRKEGQNVTLSCEQNLNHDAMYWYRQDPGQGLRLIYYSQIVNDFQKGDIAEGYSVSREKKESFPLTVTSAQKNPTAFYLCASSLPGTHNEQFFGPGTRLTVL.

J is TRBJ2-2 and V is TRBV9, with 11 bases that match TRBD2. Germline V lookup: CDR1 SGDLS, CDR2 YYNGEE. The CDR3 totals 16 residues. V was pared by 7 bases and J by 4 bases, with 9 bases of the junction left unmatched. The CDR3 DNA reads as TGTGCCAGCTCCCCCCAGGGACTAGCGGCCACCGGGGAGCTGTTTTTT. This codes for CASSPQGLAATGELFF. Full variable domain (missing parts from reference TRBV9 and TRBJ2-2): DSGVTQTPKHLITATGQRVTLRCSPRSGDLSVYWYQQSLDQGLQFLIQYYNGEERAKGNILERFSAQQFPDLHSELNLSSLELGDSALYFCASSPQGLAATGELFFGEGSRLTVL.

The chain has TRBV30 and TRBJ1-1; D gene uncertain. Trimming cost V 3 bases and J 4 bases, with 12 bases left between them. The CDR3 spans 13 residues. Per germline, CDR1 GTSNPN and CDR2 SVGIG (reference sequence). The CDR3 bases are TGTGCCTGGAGCTTCACGACGGGCACTGAAGCTTTCTTT. This sequence encodes CAWSFTTGTEAFF.

The genes are TRBV7-9 and TRBJ2-3; 9 nucleotides line up with TRBD2. Looked up from germline, CDR1 is SEHNR and CDR2 is FQNEAQ (reference sequence). CDR3 length equals 16 residues. V shed 4 bases and J 3 bases; nucleotides not matched to a gene: 8. The CDR3 DNA sequence: TGTGCCAGCAGCTCGATAACGCTAGCGGGAACAGATACGCAGTATTTT. Translation: CASSSITLAGTDTQYF.

This rearrangement joins TRBV7-2 to TRBJ2-2; D might be TRBD1 (5 bases). V was pared by 1 base and J by 4 bases, with 10 bases between. The CDR3 has 15 amino acids. CDR1 and CDR2 (germline): SGHTA, FQGNSA. The CDR3 is CASSLEGLGTGELFF. Written as DNA, the CDR3 is TGTGCCAGCAGCTTAGAGGGGCTGGGCACCGGGGAGCTGTTTTTT.

The chain combines TRBV4-2 with TRBJ2-1; D remains ambiguous. The CDR3 contains 17 residues. Deletions cut 3 bases from V and 12 bases from J, with 27 bases between. Germline CDR1 and CDR2: LGHNA and YNFKEQ. DNA for the CDR3: TGTGCCAGCAGCCAGTATCCCGACACCCCTTCCCCCGCCGGGCAGTTCTTC. Translated: CASSQYPDTPSPAGQFF.

The chain has TRBV9 and TRBJ2-2; D is perhaps TRBD1 (6 bases). CDR1 is SGDLS, CDR2 YYNGEE, per germline. There are 17 residues in the CDR3. The V gene lost 3 bases and the J gene lost 5 bases, with 20 bases spanning the gap. CDR3 nucleotides: TGTGCCAGCAGCGGGCCTAAGTCCGGGACACCGACCGGGGAGCTGTTTTTT. Translating gives CASSGPKSGTPTGELFF.

The chain employs TRBV30 and TRBJ2-1; TRBD2 aligns across 11 bases. In germline, CDR1 is GTSNPN, CDR2 SVGIG (reference sequence). V lost 3 bases to trimming and J lost 1 base; unmatched junction nucleotides: 23. The CDR3 is 22 residues long. The CDR3 DNA reads TGTGCCTGGAGCGGTGGATTCAGTCCTGAAATAGCGGGAGGGCCTTCCTACAATGAGCAGTTCTTC. Amino acids: CAWSGGFSPEIAGGPSYNEQFF.

The chain is built from TRBV6-1 and TRBJ2-5, with D possibly TRBD1 on 5 matching bases. Trimming took 11 bases from V and 4 from J, leaving 11 bases between them. Germline CDR1 and CDR2: MNHNS and SASEGT. CDR3 size: 11 residues. CDR3 nucleotide sequence: TGTGCCGCGAGCAGGGTAGAGACCCAGTACTTC. This encodes CAASRVETQYF.

V gene TRBV7-6 combines with J gene TRBJ2-2, with TRBD1 as a possible D gene (5 bases). Germline CDR1 SGHVS, CDR2 FNYEAQ. The CDR3 spans 15 residues. V lost 3 bases, J lost 2 bases, and 10 bases lay in between. The CDR3 DNA reads TGTGCCAGCAGCTTGGGTCAGGGAAACACCGGGGAGCTGTTTTTT. It yields the protein CASSLGQGNTGELFF.

This chain links TRBV4-3 with TRBJ2-1; the match to TRBD1 covers 7 bases. The CDR3 loop spans 17 amino acids. Germline values: CDR1 LGHNA, CDR2 YSLEER. The ends lost 1 base at V and 0 bases at J; junction bases unmatched: 6. Here the CDR3 DNA reads TGCGCCAGCAGCCAAGCCCCACAGGGGAGCTCCTACAATGAGCAGTTCTTC. Protein sequence: CASSQAPQGSSYNEQFF.

CDR3 region: CASNRQVGYEQYF. The CDR3 region has the DNA TGTGCCAGCAACAGACAGGTTGGCTACGAGCAGTACTTC. The V call is TRBV6-1, the J call TRBJ2-7, with D maybe TRBD1 (6 bases). Trimming pared 7 bases from V and 3 bases from J, leaving 13 bases between. CDR1 is MNHNS, CDR2 SASEGT, per germline. The CDR3 spans 13 residues.

CDR3 residues: CASSYLRLAGVRAGELFF. Written as DNA, the CDR3 is TGTGCCAGCAGCTATCTCAGACTAGCGGGGGTCCGCGCCGGGGAGCTGTTTTTT. The V and J genes are TRBV7-8 and TRBJ2-2, with 12 bases identical to TRBD2. J gave up 6 bases and V 4 bases, and 12 bases lay outside the gene matches. CDR3 size: 18 residues. Per germline, CDR1 SGHVS and CDR2 FQNEAQ. Together with reference TRBV7-8 and TRBJ2-2, the CDR3 gives the full variable domain: GAGVSQSPRYKVAKRGQDVALRCDPISGHVSLFWYQQALGQGPEFLTYFQNEAQLDKSGLPSDRFFAERPEGSVSTLKIQRTQQEDSAVYLCASSYLRLAGVRAGELFFGEGSRLTVL.

The chain has TRBV2 and TRBJ2-5, with 10 bases aligning to TRBD1. Trimming cost V 7 bases and J 4 bases; bases outside gene matches: 9. CDR1 is SNHLY and CDR2 is FYNNEI in the germline V gene. CDR3 length equals 15 residues. The CDR3 here is CASTPGQGVAETQYF. The CDR3 nucleotides are TGTGCCAGCACCCCTGGACAGGGGGTGGCAGAGACCCAGTACTTC.

This chain joins TRBV19 and TRBJ1-4; D is ambiguous. The CDR3 has 15 residues. V was pared by 3 bases and J by 4 bases, with 12 bases between. Germline CDR1 is LNHDA and CDR2 is SQIVND (reference sequence). The CDR3 loop reads CASSIREGGNEKLFF. DNA of the CDR3: TGTGCCAGTAGTATTCGAGAGGGCGGTAATGAAAAACTGTTTTTT.

The V and J genes are TRBV4-1 and TRBJ2-1; 11 nucleotides align to TRBD2. Germline V gene data show CDR1 as MGHRA and CDR2 as YSYEKL. Trimming took 5 bases from V and 8 from J; bases not matched to a gene: 11. CDR3 length equals 16 residues. CDR3 sequence: CASSRPGLADLDEQFF. For the CDR3, the DNA is TGCGCCAGCAGCAGACCGGGACTAGCGGATTTGGATGAGCAGTTCTTC.

The chain carries TRBV28 and TRBJ2-1; no clear D. This CDR3 region has 14 residues. Germline lookup yields CDR1 MDHEN and CDR2 SYDVKM. Trimming left V 6 bases short and J 4 bases short, with 13 bases between. CDR3 loop: CASRNQDSYNEQFF. CDR3 sequence (DNA): TGTGCCAGCAGAAATCAGGATTCGTACAATGAGCAGTTCTTC.

The chain is built from TRBV19 and TRBJ2-2, with 7 bases aligning to TRBD1. This CDR3 comprises 16 residues. Germline CDR1 reads LNHDA; CDR2 reads SQIVND (reference sequence). V shed 2 bases, J shed 1 base, and the junction held 4 bases outside the gene matches. The CDR3 is CASSIKGALNTGELFF. For the CDR3, the DNA is TGTGCCAGTAGTATAAAGGGGGCTTTGAACACCGGGGAGCTGTTTTTT.

The chain employs TRBV9 and TRBJ2-1, with D possibly TRBD2 on 5 matching bases. This CDR3 is built from 14 residues. Germline loops: CDR1 SGDLS, CDR2 YYNGEE. V was clipped by 2 bases and J by 11 bases, with 17 bases between them. In DNA, the CDR3 is TGTGCCAGCAGCGTCTACTCGGATGGGAGAAAGCAGTTCTTC. Translated, it gives CASSVYSDGRKQFF.